Listed here are 17 T cell receptor beta chains from one sample, sequenced in a study of beta chain features in type 1 diabetes. The study reverse transcribed the entire isolated RNA, so it sequenced expressed TCRB transcripts. Method: immunoSEQ multiplex PCR; TCRdb's copy keeps in-frame clones and lacks some. The sample has about 260,000 clones; under 70% are singletons. The sequenced sample consisted of naive CD4+ T cells from blood. The receptor source for this set is a man aged 25-40 years in good health.

This sequence joins TRBV9 and TRBJ2-3, with D possibly TRBD1 on 5 matching bases. The germline V gene encodes CDR1 SGDLS and CDR2 YYNGEE. The CDR3 is made up of 13 amino acids. The V end lost 4 bases, the J end lost 3 bases, and 9 bases lay between the germline ends. The CDR3 region is CASSISGTDTQYF. CDR3 DNA: TGTGCCAGCAGCATTTCAGGGACAGATACGCAGTATTTT. Variable domain in full (rest from reference TRBV9 and TRBJ2-3): DSGVTQTPKHLITATGQRVTLRCSPRSGDLSVYWYQQSLDQGLQFLIQYYNGEERAKGNILERFSAQQFPDLHSELNLSSLELGDSALYFCASSISGTDTQYFGPGTRLTVL.

V is TRBV7-9 and J is TRBJ2-4, with a tentative D call TRBD1 (5 bases). Germline V gene data show CDR1 as SEHNR and CDR2 as FQNEAQ (reference sequence). This CDR3 has 14 amino acids. V lost 0 bases and J lost 5, with 8 bases in between. In DNA, the CDR3 is TGTGCCAGCAGCTTAGCAGGGGCCGAAAACATTCAGTACTTC. This codes for CASSLAGAENIQYF.

The genes are TRBV10-3 and TRBJ2-5; 8 bases fit TRBD1. The CDR3 totals 13 residues. Germline values: CDR1 ENHRY, CDR2 SYGVKD. The V and J ends lost 6 bases and 4 bases, in that order; junction bases with no gene match: 4. CDR3 nucleotides: TGTGCCATCAGAGGCAGGGGGCTAGAGACCCAGTACTTC. Its translation: CAIRGRGLETQYF.

V usage is TRBV13 and J usage is TRBJ1-2; D is undetermined. The CDR3 spans 20 residues. The V gene lost 1 base and the J gene lost 1 base, with 25 bases spanning the gap. Germline loops: CDR1 PRHDT, CDR2 FYEKMQ (reference sequence). In nucleotides, the CDR3 is TGTGCCAGCAGCTTAGACCTGAGCCTCGGAGATCGAAAGCATAACTATGGCTACACCTTC. Amino acid sequence: CASSLDLSLGDRKHNYGYTF.

V and J are TRBV30 and TRBJ1-3; D is perhaps TRBD1 (6 bases). The CDR3 runs 15 residues. Per germline, CDR1 GTSNPN and CDR2 SVGIG (reference sequence). The V end was cut by 4 bases, the J end by 0 bases, with 13 bases between. The CDR3 protein is CAWTPLGASGNTIYF. The CDR3 DNA reads as TGTGCCTGGACCCCATTGGGGGCCTCTGGAAACACCATATATTTT.

This clone was detected a few times. The chain recombines TRBV30 with TRBJ2-5, with a tentative D call TRBD2 (5 bases). The germline V and J ends were trimmed by 2 bases and 2 bases, with 12 bases remaining between them. CDR1 is GTSNPN and CDR2 is SVGIG in the germline V gene (reference sequence). The CDR3 sequence is 14 residues long. The chain's CDR3 is CAWSPTRTQETQYF. The CDR3 DNA reads as TGTGCCTGGAGTCCAACTAGAACTCAAGAGACCCAGTACTTC.

The chain links TRBV4-1 to TRBJ2-3; TRBD1 matches 7 bases. CDR1 is MGHRA and CDR2 is YSYEKL in the germline V gene. The CDR3 has 16 residues. The V gene end was trimmed by 5 bases and the J gene end by 3 bases; junction bases not matched to a gene: 11. This chain's CDR3 is CASSIRQGSRTDTQYF. The CDR3 DNA follows: TGCGCCAGCAGCATAAGACAGGGAAGTCGAACAGATACGCAGTATTTT.

This chain uses TRBV30 with TRBJ1-5, with D unresolved. V was pared by 5 bases and J by 4 bases, with 6 bases between. The CDR3 has 11 amino acids. Looked up from germline, CDR1 is GTSNPN and CDR2 is SVGIG (reference sequence). CDR3 residues: CAWGRNQPQHF. The CDR3 DNA reads as TGTGCCTGGGGGAGGAATCAGCCCCAGCATTTT.

This clone was seen a few times. The genes are TRBV30 and TRBJ2-7, with D perhaps TRBD1 or TRBD2 (6 bases each). Germline loops: CDR1 GTSNPN, CDR2 SVGIG (reference sequence). Trimming removed 4 bases at V and 2 bases at J, with 12 bases between. The CDR3 loop spans 13 amino acids. CDR3 loop: CAWKGGYPYEQYF. Written as DNA, the CDR3 is TGTGCCTGGAAGGGGGGTTATCCCTACGAGCAGTACTTC.

The rearrangement links TRBV10-3 to TRBJ1-2; a possible D gene is TRBD1 (5 bases). The CDR3 is 14 amino acids. Trimming took off 2 bases at V and 4 bases at J, with 11 bases between the two ends. Looked up from germline, CDR1 is ENHRY and CDR2 is SYGVKD. The CDR3: CAISEVQGGYGYTF. For the CDR3, the DNA is TGTGCCATCAGTGAGGTGCAGGGCGGCTATGGCTACACCTTC.

The rearrangement uses TRBV7-2 and TRBJ1-2; the D is unclear. From germline, CDR1 is SGHTA and CDR2 FQGNSA. There are 12 residues in the CDR3. V lost 5 bases and J 2 bases, leaving 6 bases between the germline ends. CDR3 amino acids: CASSLENYGYTF. The CDR3 bases are TGTGCCAGCAGCCTGGAGAACTATGGCTACACCTTC.

The rearrangement uses TRBV5-1 and TRBJ2-1; 7 nucleotides agree with TRBD1. V gave up 3 bases and J gave up 6 bases; unmatched junction bases: 12. The CDR3 runs 16 residues. Looked up from germline, CDR1 is SGHRS and CDR2 is YFSETQ. This CDR3 is CASSSSPGTVSNEQFF. The CDR3 nucleotides read TGCGCCAGCAGCTCTTCCCCCGGGACAGTAAGCAATGAGCAGTTCTTC.

This clone came up a few times. The chain combines TRBV7-2 with TRBJ2-7; no definite D call. CDR3 length equals 15 residues. The germline CDR1 and CDR2 sequences are SGHTA and FQGNSA. V dropped 1 base and J dropped 3 bases, with 13 bases sitting between them. CDR3 residues: CASSLVPGPIYEQYF. DNA for the CDR3: TGTGCCAGCAGCTTAGTGCCAGGTCCCATCTACGAGCAGTACTTC.

The V and J genes are TRBV29-1 and TRBJ2-2; TRBD1 agrees at 11 bases. The trim removed 7 bases at V and 5 bases at J, leaving 6 bases unmatched. CDR3 length: 14 amino acids. From germline, CDR1 is SQVTM and CDR2 ANQGSEA. CDR3 bases: TGCAGCGCCACGGGACAGGGGGAAACCGGGGAGCTGTTTTTT. Translating it yields CSATGQGETGELFF.

The chain recombines TRBV29-1 with TRBJ2-5, with unresolved D. V shed 7 bases and J shed 4 bases, with 13 bases lying between them. Per germline, CDR1 SQVTM and CDR2 ANQGSEA. CDR3 length: 12 amino acids. The CDR3: CSGSRAAETQYF. The DNA for the CDR3 is TGCAGCGGAAGCAGAGCCGCAGAGACCCAGTACTTC.

The J gene is TRBJ2-3, the V gene TRBV5-1, with 7 positions matching TRBD1. The germline V gene has CDR1 SGHRS and CDR2 YFSETQ. With 4 bases clipped from V and 1 base from J, the junction kept 6 bases outside the gene matches. This CDR3 contains 15 residues. CDR3 in DNA: TGCGCCAGCAGCGCAAGACAGGGAGGCACAGATACGCAGTATTTT. Translation: CASSARQGGTDTQYF.

A few counts support this clone. The chain couples TRBV29-1 to TRBJ1-1; unclear D gene. The CDR3 has 14 residues. CDR1 and CDR2 from the germline V gene are SQVTM and ANQGSEA. The V and J ends lost 1 base and 6 bases respectively, with 15 bases between them. CDR3 sequence (DNA): TGCAGCGTTGAAGGGAGGGTCAGAGATCCTGAAGCTTTCTTT. It encodes CSVEGRVRDPEAFF.